The T cell receptor beta chain under discussion was sequenced for a study of T cells in Graves' hyperthyroidism and ophthalmopathy. This clonotype came up many times. Template material for amplifying TCR beta CDR3 regions consisted of RNA transcripts. The HTBI set primed first-round TCR CDR3 RT-PCR. TCRdb ran MiXCR on the multiplex PCR reads and lists one entry per CDR3 protein. The table lists about 350,000 distinct CDR3 sequences, less than 20% of them singletons, with about 14% in the top ten. The length of the CDR3 is 20 residues. V trimming: 0 bases; J trimming: 2 bases; junction bases outside the gene matches: 11. Germline V CDR1 and CDR2: DFQATT, SNEGSKA (reference sequence).

The specimen was blood. The rearrangement uses TRBV20-1 and TRBJ2-4; 15 bases are a match to TRBD2. This clonotype originated in a woman between 40 and 50 years old with Graves' ophthalmopathy. The CDR3 loop reads CSARDLLRTSGRGTKNIQYF. The CDR3 DNA reads TGCAGTGCTAGAGATCTCCTTAGGACTAGCGGGAGGGGGACCAAAAACATTCAGTACTTC.